Below are 6 T cell receptor beta chains sequenced from a single sample in a study of T-cell reconstitution after alpha-beta-depleted transplantation in children. As it was prepared, the TCRbeta library received unique molecular identifiers. Using its own MiXCR run on the PCR reads, TCRdb lists one record per CDR3 protein. The sample has 60,000 to 80,000 distinct CDR3 sequences, approximately 7.3% seen once. Sequencing was performed on PBMCs from the stem cell graft donor, taken from the stem cell graft. The receptors were sampled from a human donor who donated a stem cell graft to a child with acute lymphoblastic leukemia.

In its sample, this clonotype was seen many times. The chain is built from TRBV6-5 and TRBJ1-5; no reliable D call. The V and J ends lost 4 bases and 5 bases respectively, with 9 bases between them. The CDR3 runs to 13 residues. Germline V lookup: CDR1 MNHEY, CDR2 SVGAGI. DNA for the CDR3: TGTGCCAGCAGTTCCTGGACGGATCAGCCCCAGCATTTT. It encodes CASSSWTDQPQHF.

This clonotype was observed many times. The chain recombines TRBV29-1 with TRBJ2-7; TRBD1 aligns across 9 bases. The J segment lost 3 bases and the V segment lost 5 bases, leaving 5 bases of the junction unmatched. The V gene's germline CDR1 is SQVTM and CDR2 ANQGSEA. The CDR3 loop spans 13 amino acids. CDR3 nucleotides: TGCAGCGTTAGGACAGGGGAAAACTACGAGCAGTACTTC. Encoded protein: CSVRTGENYEQYF.

The table lists this clonotype with many counts. The rearrangement joins TRBV11-1 to TRBJ2-1; D assignment may be TRBD1 or TRBD2 (5 bases each). Trimming removed 5 bases from V and 12 bases from J, with 23 bases in between. The CDR3 extends over 15 amino acids. In germline, CDR1 is SGHAT, CDR2 FQDESV (reference sequence). The CDR3 here is CASSPFTGPKRWQFF. CDR3 nucleotide sequence: TGTGCCAGCAGCCCGTTCACGGGACCAAAGCGGTGGCAGTTCTTC.

This clonotype was found many times. The V gene is TRBV6-2 or TRBV6-3, the J gene TRBJ1-1; D gene ambiguous. With 2 bases removed from V and 3 bases from J, the gap between germline ends came to 4 bases. The CDR3 totals 12 residues. The germline CDR1 and CDR2 sequences are MNHEY and SVGEGT. In DNA, the CDR3 is TGTGCCAGCAGTTACGGGGACACTGAAGCTTTCTTT. Translation: CASSYGDTEAFF.

At least ten counts were recorded for this clonotype. V usage is TRBV18 and J usage is TRBJ2-7; 7 positions match TRBD2. Germline lookup yields CDR1 KGHSH and CDR2 LQKENI. The CDR3 loop spans 15 amino acids. Unmatched junction bases numbered 13, after V lost 8 bases and J lost 3 bases. CDR3 residues: CASATAGAKHYEQYF. CDR3 sequence (DNA): TGTGCCAGCGCTACCGCGGGAGCCAAGCACTACGAGCAGTACTTC.

This clonotype was found many times. This chain links TRBV5-1 with TRBJ2-1; 7 bases line up with TRBD2. V trimming: 0 bases; J trimming: 1 base; junction bases outside the gene matches: 4. CDR3 length: 16 amino acids. CDR1 is SGHRS and CDR2 is YFSETQ in the germline V gene. The CDR3: CASSLAPSGSYNEQFF. The DNA of the CDR3 is TGCGCCAGCAGCTTGGCCCCTAGCGGATCCTACAATGAGCAGTTCTTC.